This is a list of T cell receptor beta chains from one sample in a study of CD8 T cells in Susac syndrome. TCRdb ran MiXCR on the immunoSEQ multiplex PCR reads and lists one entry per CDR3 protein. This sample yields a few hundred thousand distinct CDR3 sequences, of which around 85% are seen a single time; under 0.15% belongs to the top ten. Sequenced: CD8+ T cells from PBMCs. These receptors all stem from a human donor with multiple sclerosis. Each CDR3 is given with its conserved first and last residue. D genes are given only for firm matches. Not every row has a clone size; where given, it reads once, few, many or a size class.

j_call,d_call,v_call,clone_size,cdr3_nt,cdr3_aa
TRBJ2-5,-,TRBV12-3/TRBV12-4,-,TGTGCCAGCAGTTTAGCGTCCGGCTACCAAGAGACCCAGTACTTC,CASSLASGYQETQYF
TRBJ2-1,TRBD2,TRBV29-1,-,TGCAGCGGTGGACTAGCGGATAGCTCCTACAATGAGCAGTTCTTC,CSGGLADSSYNEQFF
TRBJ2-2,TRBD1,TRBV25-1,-,TGTGCCAGCAGTGAAGGGACAGGGTATACCGGGGAGCTGTTTTTT,CASSEGTGYTGELFF
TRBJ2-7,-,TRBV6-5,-,TGTGCCAACAGTTACGGGGACGAGCAGTACTTC,CANSYGDEQYF
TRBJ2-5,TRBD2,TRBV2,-,TGTGCCAGCAGTGAATCTTTAGCGGGTCCCGCCAGGGAGACCCAGTACTTC,CASSESLAGPARETQYF
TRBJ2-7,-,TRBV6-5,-,TGTGCCAGCAGTTACAATCAGGCCAACTACGAGCAGTACTTC,CASSYNQANYEQYF
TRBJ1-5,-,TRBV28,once,TGTGCCAGCAGTGAAAGAGGGATGCGGCAGCCCCAGCATTTT,CASSERGMRQPQHF
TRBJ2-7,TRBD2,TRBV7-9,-,TGTGCCAGCAGTGAGCGGGAGAGATCCGAGCAGTACTTC,CASSERERSEQYF
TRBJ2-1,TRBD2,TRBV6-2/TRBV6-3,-,TGTGCCAGCAGTGACCCCCTGGGGCGGGGGGACAATGAGCAGTTCTTC,CASSDPLGRGDNEQFF
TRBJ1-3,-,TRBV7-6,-,TGTGCCAGCAGCCCGGCGGGGGGTGTAAACACCATATATTTT,CASSPAGGVNTIYF
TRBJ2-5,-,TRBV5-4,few,TGTGCCAGCAGCTTGCTCGACAGTTTGGAGACCCAGTACTTC,CASSLLDSLETQYF